This entry is about one T cell receptor (beta chain). Read sequence stops 3 residues before the CDR3 end, and the germline J gene provides the missing end. Germline V gene lookup returns CDR1 SGHRS and CDR2 YFSETQ. The length of the CDR3 is 12 residues. V lost 5 bases to trimming and J lost 1 base, with 5 bases between them. This record comes from a study of T cells in women clearing cervical HPV infection. Study details: Case blood drawn at lesion detection; control blood after infection cleared.

Genomic DNA, averaging about 1,100 ng per sample, yielded TCR beta CDR3 via immunoSEQ. Here immunoSEQ multiplex PCR was the method, and the copy in TCRdb shows in-frame clones only, minus some. Its listing shows under 45,000 clones. The rearrangement links TRBV5-1 to TRBJ2-3; D not certain. Material for sequencing was blood buffy coat. The sequence was obtained from a woman between 18 and 69 years old with a cervical HPV16 infection that either progressed to CIN3+ or cleared (not recorded which). CDR3 DNA, as far as it was read: TGCGCCAGCAGTACAGGCACAGATACG. This gives the protein CASSTGTDT. The complete CDR3 protein is CASSTGTDTQYF.